This T cell receptor (beta chain) was identified during a study of cytomegalovirus exposure and HLA in healthy donors. Study-level background: Samples from HLA-typed donors yielded about 85 million unique TCRs in an early data release.

This clone has ten or more counts. PCR amplification relied on 60 Vbeta primers (plus 13 Jbeta primers). The data were produced by immunoSEQ multiplex PCR, yet TCRdb's version contains in-frame clones alone and is incomplete. Of about 140,000 clones listed, over 60% are singletons. The origin of this receptor is a male donor in good health and CMV-seropositive. The specimen sequenced was PBMCs.

The CDR3 DNA reads TGTGCCAGCAGTTACGGGGAGGCGTCCTACGAGCAGTACTTC. As protein: CASSYGEASYEQYF. This chain joins TRBV6-5 and TRBJ2-7; TRBD2 is a possible D gene (6 bases). Trimming removed 2 bases at V and 1 base at J, with 9 bases between. The CDR3 totals 14 residues. The germline V gene encodes CDR1 MNHEY and CDR2 SVGAGI.